Below, one TCR beta chain is given with its context. Unmatched junction bases numbered 9, after V lost 0 bases and J lost 6 bases. Germline CDR1 is SGHTA and CDR2 is FQGNSA. There are 17 residues in the CDR3. The sample originates from a study of blood T cell repertoires in COVID-19. Study-wide background: The United States, Italy and Spain were the sources of the acute and convalescent COVID-19 samples. Sample material is recorded as cDNA or gDNA derived from T cells, B-cell-depleted T cells, or PBMCs.

Original processing notes: For nucleated cells, counts were estimated from reference gene primer amplification. Data came from immunoSEQ multiplex PCR; TCRdb stores just in-frame clones and leaves some out. V, J and clone size were drawn from that table, and D and trimming were deduced from the DNA. The top ten clones hold more than 9% of a sample with 210,000 or so clones, roughly 80% of them seen once. The TCR sequence derives from a woman of 80 years or more with acute or convalescent COVID-19. Sequencing was performed on peripheral blood. The genes are TRBV7-2 and TRBJ2-3; TRBD2 matches 10 bases. CDR3 sequence (DNA): TGTGCCAGCAGCTTAGCGGCTGGAGCGGGGGGGATCGATACGCAGTATTTT. Protein: CASSLAAGAGGIDTQYF.